The 15 T cell receptor beta chains below were found in one sample sequenced in a study of chemoradiotherapy in HPV16-positive cancers (dated 2022 in TCRdb). Receptors were amplified or captured by the immunoSEQ multiplex PCR assay. In its TCRdb copy, this immuneACCESS table keeps in-frame sequences only and misses some clones. Where compared with another copy, unresolved V genes explain less than half of these, and the others have no known cause. A total of 9,500 to 15,000 clones appear in this sample, 70% to 90% of them only once. In total, the top ten clones hold about 3% of the sample. Sequences were derived from blood, sampled from a patient who underwent chemoradiotherapy. These receptors were taken from a human donor with HPV-associated anogenital cancer.

This clone was counted a few times. The chain carries TRBV27 and TRBJ2-4; D is unresolved. Germline loops: CDR1 MNHEY, CDR2 SMNVEV (reference sequence). Trimming left V 4 bases short and J 0 bases short, with 7 bases between. The CDR3 contains 14 residues. CDR3 loop: CASSSTLAKNIQYF. CDR3 sequence (DNA): TGTGCCAGCAGTTCCACACTAGCCAAAAACATTCAGTACTTC.

The V gene is TRBV12-5, the J gene TRBJ1-1; D is undetermined. Germline V gives CDR1 LGHNT, CDR2 FRNRAP. Trimming left V 1 base short and J 7 bases short, with 16 bases between. The CDR3 length is 15 residues. This CDR3 reads CASGLAVGDLGEAFF. The CDR3 DNA reads as TGTGCTAGTGGTTTGGCGGTTGGGGATTTGGGTGAAGCTTTCTTT.

On this clone: One junction end does not reproduce the germline sequence, and a read error may be involved. The chain employs TRBV13 and TRBJ2-7, with a weak D call TRBD2 (5 bases). This CDR3 is built from 13 residues. Germline V lookup: CDR1 PRHDT, CDR2 FYEKMQ (reference sequence). The CDR3 sequence is CASSLGGGNEQYF. Written as DNA, the CDR3 is TGTGCCAGCAGCCTAGGAGGAGGCAACGAGCAGTACTTC.

The V gene is TRBV25-1, the J gene TRBJ2-7, with D uncertain. The CDR3 contains 12 residues. Germline V CDR1 and CDR2: MGHDK, SYGVNS. Trimming removed 8 bases at V and 6 bases at J, with 14 bases between. CDR3 in DNA: TGTGCCAGCGGCACAAGTTTTCCCGAGCAGTACTTC. Translated, it gives CASGTSFPEQYF.

A single count supports this clone. The chain combines TRBV11-2 with TRBJ2-3; 10 bases match TRBD2. Unmatched junction bases numbered 9, after V lost 1 base and J lost 2 bases. The CDR3 loop spans 18 amino acids. Germline V lookup: CDR1 SGHAT, CDR2 FQNNGV. CDR3 coding DNA: TGTGCCAGCAGCTTAGGGGTCGGTAGCGGGGGGTACACAGATACGCAGTATTTT. Its translation is CASSLGVGSGGYTDTQYF.

The count of this clone is one. The genes are TRBV19 and TRBJ2-7; D perhaps matches TRBD2 (7 bases). CDR3 size: 15 residues. Germline values: CDR1 LNHDA, CDR2 SQIVND (reference sequence). V was cut by 3 bases and J by 2 bases, with 14 bases left in between. CDR3 nucleotide sequence: TGTGCCAGTAGTATCCGAGGGGGGGAAACCTACGAGCAGTACTTC. Translated: CASSIRGGETYEQYF. Full variable domain (rest looked up from reference TRBV19 and TRBJ2-7): DGGITQSPKYLFRKEGQNVTLSCEQNLNHDAMYWYRQDPGQGLRLIYYSQIVNDFQKGDIAEGYSVSREKKESFPLTVTSAQKNPTAFYLCASSIRGGETYEQYFGPGTRLTVT.

The V call is TRBV7-3, the J call TRBJ2-3; 9 bases are shared with TRBD2. CDR1 SGHTA and CDR2 FQGTGA come from the germline V gene. The CDR3 runs to 17 residues. V was clipped by 3 bases and J by 1 base; unmatched bases: 8. CDR3 region: CASSFLPAGGRTDTQYF. The CDR3 DNA follows: TGTGCCAGCAGCTTTCTCCCAGCGGGGGGCCGCACAGATACGCAGTATTTT.

The chain links TRBV5-4 to TRBJ2-2, with TRBD1 matching over 7 bases. With V trimmed by 6 bases and J by 0 bases, 5 bases remained unmatched. CDR3 size: 15 residues. Germline lookup yields CDR1 SGHNT and CDR2 YYREEE (reference sequence). CDR3 residues: CASTSGTANTGELFF. The CDR3 DNA reads TGTGCCAGCACCTCCGGGACAGCGAACACCGGGGAGCTGTTTTTT.

The chain employs TRBV9 and TRBJ2-1; no definite D call. Germline CDR1 reads SGDLS; CDR2 reads YYNGEE. Trimming removed 2 bases at V and 9 bases at J, with 15 bases between. The CDR3 spans 14 residues. The chain's CDR3 is CASSVLATDGEQFF. CDR3 coding DNA: TGTGCCAGCAGCGTGCTGGCCACCGACGGTGAGCAGTTCTTC. The complete variable domain, with remaining parts taken from reference TRBV9 and TRBJ2-1, reads DSGVTQTPKHLITATGQRVTLRCSPRSGDLSVYWYQQSLDQGLQFLIQYYNGEERAKGNILERFSAQQFPDLHSELNLSSLELGDSALYFCASSVLATDGEQFFGPGTRLTVL.

The chain employs TRBV7-6 and TRBJ2-1; TRBD2 agrees at 12 bases. The CDR3 is made up of 15 amino acids. V dropped 3 bases and J dropped 9; count of bases not matched to a gene: 6. Germline V gives CDR1 SGHVS, CDR2 FNYEAQ. The CDR3 DNA sequence: TGTGCCAGCAGCTTGCTAGCGGGGGGGAGAGGTGAGCAGTTCTTC. It encodes CASSLLAGGRGEQFF.

The chain uses TRBV20-1 and TRBJ2-1; D might be TRBD2 (5 bases). This CDR3 has 10 amino acids. Trimming cost V 3 bases and J 8 bases, with 5 bases left between them. Germline V gene lookup returns CDR1 DFQATT and CDR2 SNEGSKA (reference sequence). The CDR3 spells CSAREDEQFF. CDR3 in DNA: TGCAGTGCTAGGGAGGATGAGCAGTTCTTC.

This clone was seen a few times. The V and J genes are TRBV2 and TRBJ2-3, with D possibly TRBD1 on 5 matching bases. V shed 4 bases and J shed 5 bases, with 16 bases lying between them. The CDR3 totals 15 residues. Germline V lookup: CDR1 SNHLY, CDR2 FYNNEI. This CDR3 is CASSVPAGRGDTQYF. The CDR3 DNA sequence: TGTGCCAGCAGTGTTCCGGCAGGGCGAGGAGATACGCAGTATTTT.

This chain connects TRBV2 to TRBJ2-2, with D perhaps being TRBD1 or TRBD2 (5 bases each). CDR3 length: 17 residues. Germline V CDR1 and CDR2: SNHLY, FYNNEI. V lost 6 bases and J lost 1, with 18 bases in between. CDR3 residues: CASSPPVGGRNTGELFF. The DNA for the CDR3 is TGTGCCAGCAGCCCCCCGGTTGGGGGACGGAACACCGGGGAGCTGTTTTTT.

This clone was seen a single time. The V call is TRBV7-6, the J call TRBJ2-5, with TRBD1 as a possible D gene (6 bases). Germline V gene sequence: CDR1 SGHVS, CDR2 FNYEAQ. This CDR3 contains 14 residues. Between the trimmed V and J ends, which lost 1 base and 2 bases, there was a span of 8 bases. CDR3 sequence: CASSLGGRQETQYF. The DNA of the CDR3 is TGTGCCAGCAGCTTAGGGGGGCGGCAAGAGACCCAGTACTTC.

V and J are TRBV6-1 and TRBJ1-1, with TRBD1 as a possible D gene (5 bases). This CDR3 has 14 residues. Germline V lookup: CDR1 MNHNS, CDR2 SASEGT. V was cut by 8 bases and J by 5 bases, with 18 bases left in between. The CDR3 loop reads CASSWGGEKTEAFF. In DNA, the CDR3 is TGTGCCAGCTCCTGGGGGGGGGAGAAAACTGAAGCTTTCTTT.